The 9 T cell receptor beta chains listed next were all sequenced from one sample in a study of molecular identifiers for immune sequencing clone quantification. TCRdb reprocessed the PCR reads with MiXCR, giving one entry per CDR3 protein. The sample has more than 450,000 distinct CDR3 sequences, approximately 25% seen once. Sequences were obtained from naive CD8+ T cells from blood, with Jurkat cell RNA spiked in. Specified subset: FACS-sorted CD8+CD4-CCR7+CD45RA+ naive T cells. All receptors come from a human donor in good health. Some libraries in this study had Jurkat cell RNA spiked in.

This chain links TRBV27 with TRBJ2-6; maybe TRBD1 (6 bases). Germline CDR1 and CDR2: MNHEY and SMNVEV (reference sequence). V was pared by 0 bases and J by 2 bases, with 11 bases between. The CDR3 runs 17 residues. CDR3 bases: TGTGCCAGCAGTTTATCGTCAGGGGACGCTGGGGCCAACGTCCTGACTTTC. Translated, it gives CASSLSSGDAGANVLTF.

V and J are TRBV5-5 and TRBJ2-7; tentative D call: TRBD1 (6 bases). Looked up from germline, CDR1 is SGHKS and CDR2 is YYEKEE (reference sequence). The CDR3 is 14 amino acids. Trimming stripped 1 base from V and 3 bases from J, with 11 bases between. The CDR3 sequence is CASSLSTGSYEQYF. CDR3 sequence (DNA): TGTGCCAGCAGCTTGTCCACAGGGAGCTACGAGCAGTACTTC.

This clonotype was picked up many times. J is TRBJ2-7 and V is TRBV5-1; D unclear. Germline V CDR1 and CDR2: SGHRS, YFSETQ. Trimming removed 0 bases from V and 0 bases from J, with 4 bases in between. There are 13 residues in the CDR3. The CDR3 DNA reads TGCGCCAGCAGCTTGGAGGTCTCCTACGAGCAGTACTTC. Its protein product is CASSLEVSYEQYF. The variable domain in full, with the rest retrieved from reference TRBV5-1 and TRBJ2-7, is KAGVTQTPRYLIKTRGQQVTLSCSPISGHRSVSWYQQTPGQGLQFLFEYFSETQRNKGNFPGRFSGRQFSNSRSEMNVSTLELGDSALYLCASSLEVSYEQYFGPGTRLTVT.

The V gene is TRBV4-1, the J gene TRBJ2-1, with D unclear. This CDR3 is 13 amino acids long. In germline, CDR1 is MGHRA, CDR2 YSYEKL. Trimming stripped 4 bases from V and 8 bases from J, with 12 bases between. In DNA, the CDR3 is TGCGCCAGCAGCCGCGGTACCGTGGATGAGCAGTTCTTC. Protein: CASSRGTVDEQFF.

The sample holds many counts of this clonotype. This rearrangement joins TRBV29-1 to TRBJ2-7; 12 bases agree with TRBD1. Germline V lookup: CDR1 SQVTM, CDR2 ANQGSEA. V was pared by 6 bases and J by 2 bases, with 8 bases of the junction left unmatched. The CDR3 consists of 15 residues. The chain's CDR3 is CSVEKGQGAAYEQYF. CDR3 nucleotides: TGCAGCGTCGAAAAGGGACAGGGGGCGGCCTACGAGCAGTACTTC.

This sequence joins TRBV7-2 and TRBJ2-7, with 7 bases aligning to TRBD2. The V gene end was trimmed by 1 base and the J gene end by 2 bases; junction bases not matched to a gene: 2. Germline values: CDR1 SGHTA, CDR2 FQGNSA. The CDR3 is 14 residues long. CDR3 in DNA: TGTGCCAGCAGCTTAGTGGGGGGGACCTACGAGCAGTACTTC. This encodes CASSLVGGTYEQYF.

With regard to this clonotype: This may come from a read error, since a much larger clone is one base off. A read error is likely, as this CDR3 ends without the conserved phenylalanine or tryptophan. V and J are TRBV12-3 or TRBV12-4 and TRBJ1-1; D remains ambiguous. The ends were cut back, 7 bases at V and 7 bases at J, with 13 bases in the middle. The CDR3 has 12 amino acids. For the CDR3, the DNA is TGTGCCAGCACCGCCCCGGGTCTTGAAGCTTTCCTT. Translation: CASTAPGLEAFL.

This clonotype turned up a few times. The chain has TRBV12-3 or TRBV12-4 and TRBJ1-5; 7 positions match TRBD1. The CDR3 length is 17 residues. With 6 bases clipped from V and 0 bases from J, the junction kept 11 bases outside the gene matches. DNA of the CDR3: TGTGCCAGCAGCGGACAGGACGGACTCTATAGCAATCAGCCCCAGCATTTT. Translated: CASSGQDGLYSNQPQHF.

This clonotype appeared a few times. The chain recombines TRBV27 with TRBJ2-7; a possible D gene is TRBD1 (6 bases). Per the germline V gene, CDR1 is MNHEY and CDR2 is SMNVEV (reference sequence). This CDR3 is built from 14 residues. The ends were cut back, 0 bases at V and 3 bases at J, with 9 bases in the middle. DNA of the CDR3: TGTGCCAGCAGTTTATCGACACAGGGCTACGAGCAGTACTTC. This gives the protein CASSLSTQGYEQYF.